Below are 22 T cell receptor beta chains sequenced from a single sample in a study of shared clonotypes between healthy human individuals. The table came from immunoSEQ multiplex PCR; TCRdb's copy has only in-frame clones and leaves some out. The repertoire holds 1.6 million or so clones, approximately 98.5% seen once, with 0.36% in the top ten. Sequencing was performed on naive CD4+ T cells sorted from blood. The subset: CD45RA+ positively selected. The receptors derive from a man aged 30-40 years in good health.

V is TRBV19 and J is TRBJ2-1; no reliable D call. Trimming took off 1 base at V and 12 bases at J, with 7 bases between the two ends. This CDR3 comprises 11 residues. CDR1 and CDR2 (germline): LNHDA, SQIVND (reference sequence). CDR3 DNA sequence: TGTGCCAGTAGTATAGGGGTTGGGCAGTTCTTC. Its protein product is CASSIGVGQFF. The full variable domain, its missing parts supplied by reference TRBV19 and TRBJ2-1, is DGGITQSPKYLFRKEGQNVTLSCEQNLNHDAMYWYRQDPGQGLRLIYYSQIVNDFQKGDIAEGYSVSREKKESFPLTVTSAQKNPTAFYLCASSIGVGQFFGPGTRLTVL.

V is TRBV6-1 and J is TRBJ1-3; no reliable D call. The CDR3 consists of 16 residues. Trimming shortened V by 4 bases and J by 4 bases, and 17 bases separated the two germline ends. Per the germline V gene, CDR1 is MNHNS and CDR2 is SASEGT. The DNA of the CDR3 is TGTGCCAGCAGTGGCCTGATGGTACATGGCGGAAACACCATATATTTT. It specifies CASSGLMVHGGNTIYF.

The chain joins TRBV7-2 to TRBJ2-1, with 16 nucleotides matching TRBD2. Trimming removed 3 bases from V and 6 bases from J; junction bases left unmatched: 5. Germline loops: CDR1 SGHTA, CDR2 FQGNSA. The CDR3 covers 17 residues. This CDR3 reads CASSLGLAGGLANEQFF. The CDR3 region has the DNA TGTGCCAGCAGCTTGGGACTAGCGGGAGGGCTTGCCAATGAGCAGTTCTTC.

This chain connects TRBV28 to TRBJ2-7; D is perhaps TRBD2 (5 bases). Germline-derived CDR1 and CDR2 are MDHEN and SYDVKM. V lost 6 bases, J lost 6 bases, and 18 bases lay in between. This CDR3 has 14 amino acids. CDR3 protein: CASRSEEPAGEQYF. DNA for the CDR3: TGTGCCAGCAGATCCGAGGAGCCCGCGGGCGAGCAGTACTTC.

The rearrangement joins TRBV7-2 to TRBJ1-3; tentative D call: TRBD1 (6 bases). The germline gives CDR1 SGHTA, CDR2 FQGNSA. V lost 5 bases and J lost 1, with 12 bases in between. The CDR3 spans 15 residues. The CDR3 DNA follows: TGTGCCAGCAGCGCGCTACAGGGATCTGGAAACACCATATATTTT. Protein sequence: CASSALQGSGNTIYF.

Worth noting for this clone: A much bigger clone sits one base away, suggesting this may be a read error. Other DNA sequences within the sample encode an identical CDR3. The chain carries TRBV5-1 and TRBJ2-5; D gene ambiguous. Trimming shortened V by 4 bases and J by 3 bases, and 4 bases separated the two germline ends. The CDR3 runs 11 residues. CDR1 is SGHRS, CDR2 YFSETQ, per germline. The CDR3 bases are TGCGCCAGCAGCCTGAAAGAGACCCAGTACTTC. It specifies CASSLKETQYF.

This chain links TRBV11-2 with TRBJ2-3, with a tentative D call TRBD2 (5 bases). Per germline, CDR1 SGHAT and CDR2 FQNNGV. CDR3 length equals 14 residues. V shed 8 bases and J shed 2 bases, with 14 bases lying between them. The CDR3 here is CASGLALLTDTQYF. CDR3 sequence (DNA): TGTGCCAGCGGGCTAGCCTTACTCACAGATACGCAGTATTTT.

J is TRBJ2-3 and V is TRBV4-1; D is possibly TRBD1 (5 bases). From germline, CDR1 is MGHRA and CDR2 YSYEKL. Trimming took off 1 base at V and 3 bases at J, with 14 bases between the two ends. The CDR3 is 16 amino acids. CDR3 bases: TGCGCCAGCAGCCAAGTTTGGGGCCAGGGTACAGATACGCAGTATTTT. Protein sequence: CASSQVWGQGTDTQYF.

This chain connects TRBV5-6 to TRBJ2-1, with 12 bases that match TRBD1. V trimming: 5 bases; J trimming: 4 bases; junction bases outside the gene matches: 7. In germline, CDR1 is SGHDT, CDR2 YYEEEE. This CDR3 has 16 amino acids. The CDR3 region has the DNA TGTGCCAGCAGGAACCCGGGACAGGGGGCTTACAATGAGCAGTTCTTC. Translation: CASRNPGQGAYNEQFF.

The chain employs TRBV2 and TRBJ2-3; 9 bases match TRBD1. CDR1 and CDR2 (germline): SNHLY, FYNNEI. CDR3 length: 16 amino acids. Trimming at V came to 6 bases and at J to 1 base, leaving 8 bases not matched to a gene. The CDR3 loop reads CASRYRGRDRTDTQYF. The DNA of the CDR3 is TGTGCCAGCAGATACAGGGGGCGGGATCGCACAGATACGCAGTATTTT.

The chain recombines TRBV6-1 with TRBJ1-4; D uncertain. Germline-derived CDR1 and CDR2 are MNHNS and SASEGT. CDR3 size: 15 residues. The V end lost 8 bases, the J end lost 0 bases, and 13 bases lay between the germline ends. The CDR3 region is CASHFQSSTNEKLFF. The DNA for the CDR3 is TGTGCCAGCCACTTTCAGAGTTCAACTAATGAAAAACTGTTTTTT.

The chain has TRBV7-3 and TRBJ1-1; the match to TRBD1 covers 9 bases. Germline CDR1 is SGHTA and CDR2 is FQGTGA. The CDR3 contains 15 residues. V was pared by 2 bases and J by 6 bases, with 7 bases of the junction left unmatched. DNA for the CDR3: TGTGCCAGCAGCTTATTACAGGGGGCCGGAGCTGAAGCTTTCTTT. Its protein is CASSLLQGAGAEAFF.

In regard to this clone: Relative to the germline gene, one junction end is altered; a read error may explain this. J is TRBJ1-1 and V is TRBV29-1; 9 bases map to TRBD1. Per the germline V gene, CDR1 is SQVTM and CDR2 is ANQGSEA. The CDR3 extends over 14 amino acids. As DNA, the CDR3 is TGCAGCGTGGAAGGCGGGACAGGGAGCCCTGAAGCTTTCTTT. It codes for CSVEGGTGSPEAFF.

This chain links TRBV5-4 with TRBJ2-1; either TRBD1 or TRBD2 may fit D (5 bases each). V was cut by 6 bases and J by 5 bases, with 15 bases left in between. Germline V CDR1 and CDR2: SGHNT, YYREEE (reference sequence). The CDR3 has 14 residues. The CDR3 DNA sequence: TGTGCCAGCATCCGCCGGGACGTAGACAATGAGCAGTTCTTC. It translates to CASIRRDVDNEQFF. Full variable domain (outside the CDR3, taken from reference TRBV5-4 and TRBJ2-1): ETGVTQSPTHLIKTRGQQVTLRCSSQSGHNTVSWYQQALGQGPQFIFQYYREEENGRGNFPPRFSGLQFPNYSSELNVNALELDDSALYLCASIRRDVDNEQFFGPGTRLTVL.

This chain uses TRBV19 with TRBJ1-5; D is unclear. Per the germline V gene, CDR1 is LNHDA and CDR2 is SQIVND (reference sequence). V was shortened by 1 base and J by 2 bases, with 15 bases between the two germline ends. This CDR3 spans 17 amino acids. The CDR3 loop is CASSIVGSSFGNQPQHF. Here the CDR3 DNA reads TGTGCCAGTAGTATAGTAGGGTCCTCGTTCGGCAATCAGCCCCAGCATTTT.

The chain is built from TRBV6-5 and TRBJ2-7; TRBD2 agrees at 12 bases. The germline gives CDR1 MNHEY, CDR2 SVGAGI. V lost 4 bases to trimming and J lost 9 bases; unmatched junction nucleotides: 4. CDR3 length: 13 amino acids. The CDR3 protein is CASSSSGRAAQYF. DNA for the CDR3: TGTGCCAGCAGTTCTAGCGGGAGGGCCGCGCAGTACTTC.

V usage is TRBV11-2 and J usage is TRBJ1-3; D is ambiguous. This CDR3 spans 16 amino acids. Germline V CDR1 and CDR2: SGHAT, FQNNGV. Trimming took off 7 bases at V and 4 bases at J, with 20 bases between the two ends. CDR3 loop: CASTYSRRVWGNTIYF. The CDR3 DNA reads as TGTGCCAGCACCTATTCCCGTCGGGTGTGGGGAAACACCATATATTTT.

The chain has TRBV7-8 and TRBJ1-1, with 8 bases matching TRBD1. The J segment lost 1 base and the V segment lost 7 bases, leaving 5 bases of the junction unmatched. The CDR3 contains 14 residues. Germline CDR1 SGHVS, CDR2 FQNEAQ. The DNA for the CDR3 is TGTGCCAGCACCCGGACAGGGACGAACACTGAAGCTTTCTTT. This encodes CASTRTGTNTEAFF.

The chain recombines TRBV27 with TRBJ2-7; 8 nucleotides line up with TRBD1. The CDR3 extends over 16 amino acids. Unmatched junction bases numbered 12, after V lost 3 bases and J lost 5 bases. The germline gives CDR1 MNHEY, CDR2 SMNVEV (reference sequence). The CDR3 spells CASSFVVGQGPNEQYF. The CDR3 DNA reads TGTGCCAGCAGTTTTGTTGTAGGACAGGGTCCAAACGAGCAGTACTTC.

This clone was seen a single time. The J gene is TRBJ2-1, the V gene TRBV5-1; D may be TRBD1 (5 bases). V lost 0 bases, J lost 6 bases, and 16 bases lay in between. Germline V gene sequence: CDR1 SGHRS, CDR2 YFSETQ. The CDR3 is made up of 16 amino acids. The CDR3 loop reads CASSLGGTARINEQFF. For the CDR3, the DNA is TGCGCCAGCAGCTTGGGGGGCACGGCCAGGATCAATGAGCAGTTCTTC.

The CDR3 here is CASKPRTGWSETQYF. The CDR3 coding sequence is TGTGCCAGCAAACCAAGGACAGGGTGGAGCGAGACCCAGTACTTC. The gene calls are TRBV27 and TRBJ2-5, with 8 bases lining up with TRBD1. V was pared by 7 bases and J by 5 bases, with 12 bases of the junction left unmatched. Per the germline V gene, CDR1 is MNHEY and CDR2 is SMNVEV (reference sequence). This CDR3 spans 15 amino acids.

This chain connects TRBV19 to TRBJ1-2, with no clear D. CDR3 size: 13 residues. V was clipped by 1 base and J by 7 bases, with 10 bases between them. Looked up from germline, CDR1 is LNHDA and CDR2 is SQIVND (reference sequence). CDR3 in amino acids: CASSIGPAFGYTF. The CDR3 DNA reads TGTGCCAGTAGTATAGGCCCGGCCTTTGGCTACACCTTC. Supplemented by reference TRBV19 and TRBJ1-2, the full variable domain reads DGGITQSPKYLFRKEGQNVTLSCEQNLNHDAMYWYRQDPGQGLRLIYYSQIVNDFQKGDIAEGYSVSREKKESFPLTVTSAQKNPTAFYLCASSIGPAFGYTFGSGTRLTVV.